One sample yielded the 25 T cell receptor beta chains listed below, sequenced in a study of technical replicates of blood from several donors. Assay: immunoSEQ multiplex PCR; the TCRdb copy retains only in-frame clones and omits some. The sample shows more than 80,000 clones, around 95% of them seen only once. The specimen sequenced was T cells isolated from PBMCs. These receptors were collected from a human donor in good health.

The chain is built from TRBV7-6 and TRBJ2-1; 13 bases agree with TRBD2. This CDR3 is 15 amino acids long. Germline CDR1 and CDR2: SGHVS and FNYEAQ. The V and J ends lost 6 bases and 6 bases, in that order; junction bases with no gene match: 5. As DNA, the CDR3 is TGTGCCAGCAGTTTGACTAGCGGGAGGCCCAATGAGCAGTTCTTC. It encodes CASSLTSGRPNEQFF.

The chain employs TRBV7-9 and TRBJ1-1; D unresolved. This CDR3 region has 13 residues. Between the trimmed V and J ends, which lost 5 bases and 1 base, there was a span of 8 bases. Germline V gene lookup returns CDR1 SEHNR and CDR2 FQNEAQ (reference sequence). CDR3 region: CASSPLWNTEAFF. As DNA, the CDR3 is TGTGCCAGCAGCCCCCTTTGGAACACTGAAGCTTTCTTT.

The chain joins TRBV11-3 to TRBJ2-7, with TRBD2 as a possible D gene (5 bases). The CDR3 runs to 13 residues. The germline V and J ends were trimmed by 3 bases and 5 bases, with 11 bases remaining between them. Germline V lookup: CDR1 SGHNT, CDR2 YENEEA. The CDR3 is CASSFPGSHEQYF. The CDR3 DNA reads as TGTGCCAGCAGCTTTCCGGGATCCCACGAGCAGTACTTC.

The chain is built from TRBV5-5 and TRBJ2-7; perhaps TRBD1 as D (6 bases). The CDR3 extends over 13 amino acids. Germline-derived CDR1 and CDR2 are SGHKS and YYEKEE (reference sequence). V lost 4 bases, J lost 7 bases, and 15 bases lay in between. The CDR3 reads CASSPRGLEEQYF. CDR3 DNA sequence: TGTGCCAGCAGCCCCAGGGGTTTGGAGGAGCAGTACTTC.

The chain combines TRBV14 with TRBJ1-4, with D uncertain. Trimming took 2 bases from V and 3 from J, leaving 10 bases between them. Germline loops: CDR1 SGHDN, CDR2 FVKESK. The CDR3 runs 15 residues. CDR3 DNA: TGTGCCAGCAGCCAACTTAGACTTTCTAATGAAAAACTGTTTTTT. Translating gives CASSQLRLSNEKLFF.

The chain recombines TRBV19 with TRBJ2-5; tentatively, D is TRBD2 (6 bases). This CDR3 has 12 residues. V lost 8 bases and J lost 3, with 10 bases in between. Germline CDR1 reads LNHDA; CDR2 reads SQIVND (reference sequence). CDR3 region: CASSSAKETQYF. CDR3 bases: TGTGCCAGTTCTAGCGCCAAAGAGACCCAGTACTTC. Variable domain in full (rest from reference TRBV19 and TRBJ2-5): DGGITQSPKYLFRKEGQNVTLSCEQNLNHDAMYWYRQDPGQGLRLIYYSQIVNDFQKGDIAEGYSVSREKKESFPLTVTSAQKNPTAFYLCASSSAKETQYFGPGTRLLVL.

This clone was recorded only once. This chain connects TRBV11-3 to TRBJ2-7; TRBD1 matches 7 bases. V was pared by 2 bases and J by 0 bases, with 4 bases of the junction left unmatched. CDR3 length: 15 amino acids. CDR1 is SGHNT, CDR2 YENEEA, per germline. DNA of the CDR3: TGTGCCAGCAGCTTAATCGGGACAGTCTCCTACGAGCAGTACTTC. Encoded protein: CASSLIGTVSYEQYF.

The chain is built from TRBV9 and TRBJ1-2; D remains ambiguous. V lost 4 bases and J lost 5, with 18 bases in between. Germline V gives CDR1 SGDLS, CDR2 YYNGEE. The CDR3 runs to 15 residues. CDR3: CASSLPRETEYGYTF. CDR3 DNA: TGTGCCAGCAGCCTCCCTAGGGAGACCGAGTATGGCTACACCTTC.

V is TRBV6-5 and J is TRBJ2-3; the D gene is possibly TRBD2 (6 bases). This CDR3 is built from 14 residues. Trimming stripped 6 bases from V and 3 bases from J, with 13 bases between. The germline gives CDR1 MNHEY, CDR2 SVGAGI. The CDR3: CASRPYGSTDTQYF. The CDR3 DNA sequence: TGTGCCAGCAGGCCTTACGGGAGTACAGATACGCAGTATTTT.

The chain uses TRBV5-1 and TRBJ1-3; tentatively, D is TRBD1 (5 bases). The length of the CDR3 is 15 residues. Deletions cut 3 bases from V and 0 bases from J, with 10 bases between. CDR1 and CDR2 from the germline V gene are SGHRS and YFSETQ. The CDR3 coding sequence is TGCGCCAGCAGCTCCCAGGGAAGCTCTGGAAACACCATATATTTT. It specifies CASSSQGSSGNTIYF. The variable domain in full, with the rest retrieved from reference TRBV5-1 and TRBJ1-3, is KAGVTQTPRYLIKTRGQQVTLSCSPISGHRSVSWYQQTPGQGLQFLFEYFSETQRNKGNFPGRFSGRQFSNSRSEMNVSTLELGDSALYLCASSSQGSSGNTIYFGEGSWLTVV.

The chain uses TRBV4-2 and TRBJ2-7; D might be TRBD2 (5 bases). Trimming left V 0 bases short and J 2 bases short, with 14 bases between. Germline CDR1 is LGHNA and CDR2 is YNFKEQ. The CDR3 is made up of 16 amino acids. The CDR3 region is CASSQDMEERAYEQYF. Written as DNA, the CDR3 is TGTGCCAGCAGCCAAGATATGGAGGAACGAGCCTACGAGCAGTACTTC.

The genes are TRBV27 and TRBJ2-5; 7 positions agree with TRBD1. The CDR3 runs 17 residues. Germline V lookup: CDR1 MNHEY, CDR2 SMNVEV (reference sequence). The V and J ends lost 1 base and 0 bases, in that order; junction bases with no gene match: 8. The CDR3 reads CASSLYGTAIDQETQYF. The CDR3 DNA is TGTGCCAGCAGTTTATATGGGACAGCTATTGACCAAGAGACCCAGTACTTC.

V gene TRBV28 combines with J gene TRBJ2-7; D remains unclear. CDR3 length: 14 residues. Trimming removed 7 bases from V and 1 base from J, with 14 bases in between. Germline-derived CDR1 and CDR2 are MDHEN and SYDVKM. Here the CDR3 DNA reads TGTGCCAGCACCGGTACGGGTATTTCCTACGAGCAGTACTTC. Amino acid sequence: CASTGTGISYEQYF.

As DNA, the CDR3 is TGTGCCAGCACCAAAATTTTGGGGTCAAACAGGGAGCCCTACGAGCAGTACTTC. Its protein is CASTKILGSNREPYEQYF. This sequence joins TRBV27 and TRBJ2-7, with D maybe TRBD1 (6 bases). Germline-derived CDR1 and CDR2 are MNHEY and SMNVEV (reference sequence). The CDR3 has 18 residues. The germline V and J ends were trimmed by 7 bases and 2 bases, with 27 bases remaining between them.

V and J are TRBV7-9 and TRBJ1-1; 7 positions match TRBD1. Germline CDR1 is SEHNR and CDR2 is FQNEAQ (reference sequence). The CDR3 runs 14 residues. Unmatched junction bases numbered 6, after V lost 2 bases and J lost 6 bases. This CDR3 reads CASSLQGEASEAFF. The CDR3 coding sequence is TGTGCCAGCAGCTTACAGGGGGAAGCTTCTGAAGCTTTCTTT.

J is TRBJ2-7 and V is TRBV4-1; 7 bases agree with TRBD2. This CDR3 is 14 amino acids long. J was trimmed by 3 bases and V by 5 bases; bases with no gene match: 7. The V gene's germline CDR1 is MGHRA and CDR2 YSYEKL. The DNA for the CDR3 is TGCGCCAGCAGCGCCTTGAGGGAGGGCTACGAGCAGTACTTC. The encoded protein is CASSALREGYEQYF.

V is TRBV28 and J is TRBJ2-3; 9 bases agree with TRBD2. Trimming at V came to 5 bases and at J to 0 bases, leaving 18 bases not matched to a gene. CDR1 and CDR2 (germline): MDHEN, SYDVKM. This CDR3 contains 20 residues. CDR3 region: CASSPRRLAGSLPSTDTQYF. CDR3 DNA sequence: TGTGCCAGCAGTCCCAGGCGGCTAGCGGGGTCCCTTCCTAGCACAGATACGCAGTATTTT.

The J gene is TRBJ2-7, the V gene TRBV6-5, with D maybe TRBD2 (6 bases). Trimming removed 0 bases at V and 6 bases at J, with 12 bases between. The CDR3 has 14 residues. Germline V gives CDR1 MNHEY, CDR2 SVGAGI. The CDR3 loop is CASSYSMEGSEQYF. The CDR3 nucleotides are TGTGCCAGCAGTTACTCGATGGAGGGATCCGAGCAGTACTTC.

CDR3 DNA sequence: TGTGCCTGGAGTGGCGACACCGGGGAGCTGTTTTTT. It encodes CAWSGDTGELFF. The rearrangement joins TRBV30 to TRBJ2-2, with D hard to call. Per germline, CDR1 GTSNPN and CDR2 SVGIG (reference sequence). Trimming pared 1 base from V and 3 bases from J, leaving 3 bases between. The CDR3 contains 12 residues.

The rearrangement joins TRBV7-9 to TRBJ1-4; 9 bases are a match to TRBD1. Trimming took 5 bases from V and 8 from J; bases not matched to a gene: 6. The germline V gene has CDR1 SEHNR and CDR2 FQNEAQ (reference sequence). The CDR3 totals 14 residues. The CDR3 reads CASSPQGAAEKLFF. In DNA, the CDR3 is TGTGCCAGCAGCCCACAGGGGGCCGCGGAAAAACTGTTTTTT.

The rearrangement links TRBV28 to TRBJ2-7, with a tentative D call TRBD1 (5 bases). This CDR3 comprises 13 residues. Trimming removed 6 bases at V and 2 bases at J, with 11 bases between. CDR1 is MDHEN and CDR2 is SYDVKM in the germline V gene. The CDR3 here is CASSPRVAYEQYF. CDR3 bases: TGTGCCAGCAGCCCCAGGGTAGCCTACGAGCAGTACTTC.

CDR3 loop: CSVRSSGNTIYF. The DNA of the CDR3 is TGCAGCGTTAGGAGCTCTGGAAACACCATATATTTT. The chain carries TRBV29-1 and TRBJ1-3; D not resolved. V was pared by 5 bases and J by 0 bases, with 5 bases between. The CDR3 runs to 12 residues. CDR1 is SQVTM, CDR2 ANQGSEA, per germline.

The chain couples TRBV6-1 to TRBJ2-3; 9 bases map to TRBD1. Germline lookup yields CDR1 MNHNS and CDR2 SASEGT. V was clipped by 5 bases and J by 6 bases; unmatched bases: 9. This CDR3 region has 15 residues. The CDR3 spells CASSSPGQGVDTQYF. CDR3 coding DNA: TGTGCCAGCAGTAGTCCGGGACAGGGCGTGGATACGCAGTATTTT.

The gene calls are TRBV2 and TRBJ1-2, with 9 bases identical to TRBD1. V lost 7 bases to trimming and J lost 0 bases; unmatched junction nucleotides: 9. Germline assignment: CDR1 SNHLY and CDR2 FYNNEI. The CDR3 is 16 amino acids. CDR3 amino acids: CASTWDRANSNYGYTF. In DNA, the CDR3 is TGTGCCAGCACCTGGGACAGGGCCAACTCTAACTATGGCTACACCTTC.

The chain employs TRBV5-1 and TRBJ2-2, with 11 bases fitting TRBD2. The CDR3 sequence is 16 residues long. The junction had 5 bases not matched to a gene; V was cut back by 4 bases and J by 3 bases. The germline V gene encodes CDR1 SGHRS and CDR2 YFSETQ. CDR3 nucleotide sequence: TGCGCCAGCAGCATCCTAGCGGGGGGTGACACCGGGGAGCTGTTTTTT. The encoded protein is CASSILAGGDTGELFF.